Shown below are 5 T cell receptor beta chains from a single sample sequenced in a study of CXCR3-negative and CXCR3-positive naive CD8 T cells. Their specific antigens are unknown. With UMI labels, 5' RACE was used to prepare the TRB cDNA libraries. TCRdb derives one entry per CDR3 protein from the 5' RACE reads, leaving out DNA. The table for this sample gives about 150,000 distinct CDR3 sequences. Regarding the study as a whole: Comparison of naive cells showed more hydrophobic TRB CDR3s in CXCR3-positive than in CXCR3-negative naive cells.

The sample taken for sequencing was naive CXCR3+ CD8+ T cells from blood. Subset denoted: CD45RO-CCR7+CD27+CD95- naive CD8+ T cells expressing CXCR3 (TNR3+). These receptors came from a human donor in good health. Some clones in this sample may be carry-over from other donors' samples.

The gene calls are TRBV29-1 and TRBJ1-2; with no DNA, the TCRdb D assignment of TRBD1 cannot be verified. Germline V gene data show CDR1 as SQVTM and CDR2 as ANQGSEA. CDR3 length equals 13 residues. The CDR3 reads CSVDGGSNYGYTF. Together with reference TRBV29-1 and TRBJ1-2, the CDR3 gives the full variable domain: SAVISQKPSRDICQRGTSLTIQCQVDSQVTMMFWYRQQPGQSLTLIATANQGSEATYESGFVIDKFPISRPNLTFSTLTVSNMSPEDSSIYLCSVDGGSNYGYTFGSGTRLTVV.

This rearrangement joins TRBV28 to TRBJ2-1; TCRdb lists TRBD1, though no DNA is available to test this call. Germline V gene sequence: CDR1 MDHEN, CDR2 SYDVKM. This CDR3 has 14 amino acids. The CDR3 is CASHRGTAYNEQFF.

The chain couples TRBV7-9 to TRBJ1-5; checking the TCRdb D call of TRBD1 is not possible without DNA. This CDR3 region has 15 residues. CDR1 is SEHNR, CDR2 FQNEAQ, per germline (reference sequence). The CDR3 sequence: CASSLGGFPNQPQHF.

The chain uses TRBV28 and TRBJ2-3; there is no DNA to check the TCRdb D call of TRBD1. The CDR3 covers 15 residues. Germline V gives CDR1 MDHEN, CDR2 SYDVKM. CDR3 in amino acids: CASSLRVLIGATQYF.

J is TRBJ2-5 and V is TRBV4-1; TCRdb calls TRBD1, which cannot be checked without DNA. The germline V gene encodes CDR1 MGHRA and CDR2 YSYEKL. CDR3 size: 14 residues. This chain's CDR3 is CASSQVGAGETQYF.